The 11 T cell receptor beta chains presented below share a single source sample, sequenced in a study of immune heterogeneity within non-small cell lung tumors. Amplifying TCR beta CDR3 involved multiplex PCR carried out with 32 V and 13 J primers. TCRdb fed the multiplex PCR reads into MiXCR, producing one record per CDR3 protein. In the table there are under 15,000 distinct CDR3 sequences, approximately 22% of which are singletons. Bulk tumor genomic DNA, 450 to 600 ng per sample, was the template. Several far-apart biopsies were taken per primary tumor during surgery. Surgery that was curative in intent was performed on patients with untreated, newly diagnosed non-small cell lung cancer. Sequenced material: lung tumor tissue. These receptors all stem from a man aged 50-59 years with non-small cell lung cancer.

This clonotype was detected many times. The chain joins TRBV6-1 to TRBJ2-7; D unclear. The CDR3 is 12 residues long. Trimming removed 6 bases at V and 6 bases at J, with 12 bases between. Germline-derived CDR1 and CDR2 are MNHNS and SASEGT. This CDR3 reads CASRVGKAEQYF. The CDR3 coding sequence is TGTGCCAGCAGGGTAGGGAAGGCCGAGCAGTACTTC.

By share, this clonotype ranks as medium-sized. This sequence joins TRBV10-3 and TRBJ2-7, with 12 bases aligning to TRBD2. CDR3 length: 14 residues. J lost 4 bases, V lost 8 bases, and 6 bases had no gene match. The germline V gene encodes CDR1 ENHRY and CDR2 SYGVKD. CDR3 sequence (DNA): TGTGCCATCTCCAGGACTAGCGGGACTTACGAGCAGTACTTC. It is translated as CAISRTSGTYEQYF.

Notes on this clonotype: This may be a read error, as it is one base from a much larger clone. V gene TRBV2 combines with J gene TRBJ2-4, with 8 nucleotides matching TRBD1. The CDR3 totals 16 residues. With 4 bases clipped from V and 8 bases from J, the junction kept 13 bases outside the gene matches. CDR1 is SNHLY, CDR2 FYNNEI, per germline. CDR3 DNA: TGTGCCAGCAGTGTCGGCCCAGGGGGCTACTGGGACATTCAGTACTTC. Protein: CASSVGPGGYWDIQYF.

This clonotype is medium-sized. This rearrangement joins TRBV29-1 to TRBJ2-7; tentative D call: TRBD1 (5 bases). Per the germline V gene, CDR1 is SQVTM and CDR2 is ANQGSEA. The CDR3 length is 15 residues. V lost 0 bases and J lost 7, with 19 bases in between. The CDR3 protein is CSVEDQPTASGEQYF. The CDR3 nucleotides read TGCAGCGTTGAAGATCAACCGACAGCTAGTGGGGAGCAGTACTTC.

The V call is TRBV12-3 or TRBV12-4, the J call TRBJ1-4; 7 bases are a match to TRBD1. The CDR3 spans 13 residues. The V and J ends lost 6 bases and 8 bases, in that order; junction bases with no gene match: 6. This CDR3 reads CASSSGTVEKLFF. The CDR3 DNA reads TGTGCCAGCAGCTCCGGGACAGTGGAAAAACTGTTTTTT.

There are many counts of this clonotype. The CDR3 sequence is CASRGDRDDEQYF. CDR3 coding DNA: TGTGCCAGCAGGGGGGACAGGGACGACGAGCAGTACTTC. The chain joins TRBV5-4 to TRBJ2-7; 9 bases match TRBD1. V shed 5 bases, J shed 5 bases, and the junction held 5 bases outside the gene matches. Looked up from germline, CDR1 is SGHNT and CDR2 is YYREEE (reference sequence). This CDR3 is built from 13 residues.

This chain joins TRBV5-6 and TRBJ1-5; D remains ambiguous. The CDR3 has 12 residues. Germline values: CDR1 SGHDT, CDR2 YYEEEE. The V end was cut by 2 bases, the J end by 4 bases, with 4 bases between. Written as DNA, the CDR3 is TGTGCCAGCAGCTTCTGGAATCAGCCCCAGCATTTT. Translated, it gives CASSFWNQPQHF.

This clonotype was observed many times. The chain is built from TRBV13 and TRBJ2-3, with 9 bases aligning to TRBD1. This CDR3 has 16 residues. Germline lookup yields CDR1 PRHDT and CDR2 FYEKMQ (reference sequence). V lost 5 bases, J lost 1 base, and 7 bases stayed unmatched. The CDR3 is CASSRRQGEGTDTQYF. The CDR3 DNA follows: TGTGCCAGCAGCCGAAGACAGGGGGAGGGCACAGATACGCAGTATTTT.

Worth noting for this clonotype: At one end the junction does not follow the germline gene, possibly because of a read error. The rearrangement uses TRBV14 and TRBJ1-1; 8 nucleotides agree with TRBD1. The CDR3 covers 14 residues. Germline CDR1 reads SGHDN; CDR2 reads FVKESK. Here the CDR3 DNA reads TGTGCCAGCAGCAGCCAGGGGGCGGGCACTGAAGATTTCTTT. Protein product: CASSSQGAGTEDFF.

This clonotype was observed many times. The J gene is TRBJ2-1, the V gene TRBV4-1, with D possibly TRBD1 on 6 matching bases. Deletions cut 0 bases from V and 7 bases from J, with 16 bases between. This CDR3 is 16 amino acids long. Per germline, CDR1 MGHRA and CDR2 YSYEKL. The chain's CDR3 is CASSQDGAVRGNEQFF. Here the CDR3 DNA reads TGCGCCAGCAGCCAAGATGGCGCCGTGAGGGGGAATGAGCAGTTCTTC.

This clonotype rates as medium-sized (0.01 to 0.1%). The rearrangement links TRBV2 to TRBJ2-3; the match to TRBD2 covers 10 bases. Looked up from germline, CDR1 is SNHLY and CDR2 is FYNNEI. This CDR3 has 14 residues. V was clipped by 6 bases and J by 1 base; unmatched bases: 1. DNA of the CDR3: TGTGCCAGCAGCGGACTAGCGGGCACAGATACGCAGTATTTT. It is translated as CASSGLAGTDTQYF.